The 8 T cell receptor beta chains presented below share a single source sample, sequenced in a study of T cell responses to AZD1222 COVID-19 vaccine. Sequencing used immunoSEQ multiplex PCR; TCRdb keeps in-frame clones, though not all of them. Among fewer than 200,000 clones, about 91% were seen once, and the ten largest hold under 14%. Sequences were derived from peripheral blood, sampled 28 days after the second AZD1222 dose. These receptors all stem from an adult who received the AZD1222 COVID-19 vaccine.

This chain connects TRBV6-5 to TRBJ2-7; D perhaps matches TRBD2 (6 bases). Trimming removed 1 base at V and 0 bases at J, with 10 bases between. CDR3 length equals 15 residues. Looked up from germline, CDR1 is MNHEY and CDR2 is SVGAGI. CDR3 nucleotide sequence: TGTGCCAGCAGTTACTTTGGCGGGATCTCCTACGAGCAGTACTTC. Encoded protein: CASSYFGGISYEQYF.

The chain links TRBV18 to TRBJ2-2, with 8 bases fitting TRBD2. CDR3 length equals 16 residues. V gave up 4 bases and J gave up 6 bases; unmatched junction bases: 10. The germline V gene has CDR1 KGHSH and CDR2 LQKENI. CDR3 DNA: TGTGCCAGCTCACTTACCGGGACTAGGTCCGCCGGGGAGCTGTTTTTT. Amino acid sequence: CASSLTGTRSAGELFF.

This clone turned up a few times. The chain uses TRBV6-1 and TRBJ2-5, with 9 bases that match TRBD2. V gave up 4 bases and J gave up 5 bases; unmatched junction bases: 11. The length of the CDR3 is 16 residues. CDR1 and CDR2 from the germline V gene are MNHNS and SASEGT. CDR3 in DNA: TGTGCCAGCAGTGTTCCGCGGGGGGGAGTTCGGGAGACCCAGTACTTC. Translated: CASSVPRGGVRETQYF.

The chain joins TRBV28 to TRBJ1-6; D uncertain. From germline, CDR1 is MDHEN and CDR2 SYDVKM. V was shortened by 7 bases and J by 0 bases, with 10 bases between the two germline ends. The CDR3 sequence is 15 residues long. The CDR3 spells CASTWVNSYNSPLHF. For the CDR3, the DNA is TGTGCCAGCACGTGGGTGAACTCCTATAATTCACCCCTCCACTTT.

J is TRBJ1-2 and V is TRBV6-1, with 7 nucleotides matching TRBD1. The CDR3 runs 14 residues. Trimming cost V 2 bases and J 6 bases; bases outside gene matches: 6. Germline CDR1 is MNHNS and CDR2 is SASEGT. CDR3 nucleotide sequence: TGTGCCAGCAGTGAACTAGGGGGCAGTGATGGCTACACCTTC. This gives the protein CASSELGGSDGYTF.

About this clone itself: This likely came from a read error, as a far larger clone is one base away. The same CDR3 also results from other DNA sequences found in this sample. V gene TRBV7-2 combines with J gene TRBJ1-1; D perhaps matches TRBD1 (5 bases). V lost 4 bases and J lost 1, with 7 bases in between. The CDR3 has 13 amino acids. Germline V CDR1 and CDR2: SGHTA, FQGNSA. The CDR3 bases are TGTGCCAGCAGCTGGGGCAAGAACACTGAAGCTTTCTTT. Its translation is CASSWGKNTEAFF.

This chain links TRBV5-1 with TRBJ2-2; 12 bases align to TRBD2. V shed 3 bases, J shed 1 base, and the junction held 4 bases outside the gene matches. Per the germline V gene, CDR1 is SGHRS and CDR2 is YFSETQ. The CDR3 consists of 17 residues. The CDR3 region is CASSSQLAGGNTGELFF. CDR3 bases: TGCGCCAGCAGCTCACAACTAGCGGGGGGGAACACCGGGGAGCTGTTTTTT.

CDR3 nucleotide sequence: TGCGCCAGCAGCCAAGATGGGGGGCTAGGAAACACCATATATTTT. The encoded protein is CASSQDGGLGNTIYF. The J gene is TRBJ1-3, the V gene TRBV4-1; the D gene is possibly TRBD1 (6 bases). The germline gives CDR1 MGHRA, CDR2 YSYEKL. V was cut by 0 bases and J by 4 bases, with 10 bases left in between. This CDR3 is 15 amino acids long.